This is a list of T cell receptor beta chains from one sample in a study of response to subunit inactivated influenza vaccine. TCRdb ran MiXCR on the RT-PCR reads and lists one entry per CDR3 protein. The profile shows around 160,000 distinct CDR3 sequences, under 13% of them singletons. The sample consisted of non-naive T cells sorted from PBMCs, taken 45 days after vaccination. These TCRs come from a man in his fifties who received an inactivated influenza vaccine. Each CDR3 is given with its conserved first and last residue. D genes are given only for firm matches. Some rows have no size entry. The others give once, few or many, or a class for an expanded clone.

size	D	J	V	DNA	CDR3
few	TRBD2	TRBJ2-1	TRBV20-1	TGCAGTGCAGCCGGGGGGGTATCTCTAAATGAGCAGTTCTTC	CSAAGGVSLNEQFF
many	.	TRBJ2-1	TRBV7-2	TGTGCCAGCAGCTTACGGGGCGGCCGAACCAATGAGCAGTTCTTC	CASSLRGGRTNEQFF
once	.	TRBJ1-4	TRBV2	TGTGCCAGCAGTGATTTCGGCACTGAAAAACTGTTTTTT	CASSDFGTEKLFF
.	TRBD2	TRBJ2-3	TRBV10-3	TGTGCCACAGGGACTAGTGGTGATACGCAGTATTTT	CATGTSGDTQYF
many	TRBD2	TRBJ2-5	TRBV7-9	TGTGCCAGCAGCCTTAGCGGGACACAAGTTGGGACCCAGTACTTC	CASSLSGTQVGTQYF
many	.	TRBJ2-7	TRBV7-9	TGTGCCAGCAGCTTAACCTCTCGGGGCAGGGGATACGAGCAGTACTTC	CASSLTSRGRGYEQYF
few	.	TRBJ1-3	TRBV12-3/TRBV12-4	TGTGCCAGCAGTTTAGGGGACCTGGGCTCTGGAAACACCATATATTTT	CASSLGDLGSGNTIYF
many	.	TRBJ1-1	TRBV12-3/TRBV12-4	TGTGCCAGCAGTCCCACAGCGAACACTGAAGCTTTCTTT	CASSPTANTEAFF
.	.	TRBJ2-3	TRBV6-2/TRBV6-3	TGTGCCAGCAGACGACAGAGCACAGATACGCAGTATTTT	CASRRQSTDTQYF
few	.	TRBJ1-4	TRBV28	TGTGCCAGCAGTCCTACCCTCTCTGAAAAACTGTTTTTT	CASSPTLSEKLFF
few	TRBD2	TRBJ2-5	TRBV4-2	TGTGCCAGCAGCAGCGGGAGGTATCAAGAGACCCAGTACTTC	CASSSGRYQETQYF
few	TRBD1	TRBJ2-7	TRBV20-1	TGCAGTGCTAGAGATCCAGGACAGGGCGACGAGCAGTACTTC	CSARDPGQGDEQYF
.	.	TRBJ2-5	TRBV5-1	TGCGCCAGCAGCTTGGATTGGGTTGGGGGGCAAGAGACCCAGTACTTC	CASSLDWVGGQETQYF
.	.	TRBJ2-7	TRBV5-5	TGTGCCAGCAGCTTGGGTGCCGAGGGTTGGCGGGAGCAGTACTTC	CASSLGAEGWREQYF
few	.	TRBJ2-3	TRBV27	TGTGCCAGCAGTTTTCAGGGGCCCCGTTTGGATACGCAGTATTTT	CASSFQGPRLDTQYF
few	.	TRBJ2-7	TRBV15	TGTGCCACCAGCAGAGAACGGTTCTCCTACGAGCAGTACTTC	CATSRERFSYEQYF
medium-sized	.	TRBJ1-2	TRBV28	TGTGCCAGCAGTTTAAATCCTGTGGGGGGCTACACCTTC	CASSLNPVGGYTF
many	.	TRBJ2-2	TRBV9	TGTGCCAGCAGCGTAGTTTCGTCGGTAGCGGCGAACACCGGGGAGCTGTTTTTT	CASSVVSSVAANTGELFF
.	TRBD2	TRBJ2-1	TRBV5-4	TGTGCCAGCAGCTTCGCACTAGCGGGAGCTGATGAGCAGTTCTTC	CASSFALAGADEQFF
few	.	TRBJ2-5	TRBV12-3/TRBV12-4	TGTGCCAGCAGTTTAGCAAACGGCAGGGCTGGGGAGACCCAGTACTTC	CASSLANGRAGETQYF
.	.	TRBJ2-2	TRBV4-3	TGCGCCAGCAGCCAATTACCAGGGACGAACACCGGGGAGCTGTTTTTT	CASSQLPGTNTGELFF
few	TRBD2	TRBJ2-7	TRBV6-2/TRBV6-3	TGTGCCAGCGGTAGGACTAGCGCCTACGAGCAGTACTTC	CASGRTSAYEQYF
.	.	TRBJ2-2	TRBV19	TGTGCCAGTAGAGGACGGTCGAACACCGGGGAGCTGTTTTTT	CASRGRSNTGELFF
many	TRBD1	TRBJ2-7	TRBV15	TGTGCCACCAGCAGGGGCGTCGGGACAGGGGGCTACGAGCAGTACTTC	CATSRGVGTGGYEQYF
medium-sized	.	TRBJ2-5	TRBV2	TGTGCCAGCAAGCAGGGCGGATGGGGAGAGACCCAGTACTTC	CASKQGGWGETQYF
many	.	TRBJ1-2	TRBV7-2	TGTGCCAGCAGCTTGAGTCAGGGGATATATGGCTACACCTTC	CASSLSQGIYGYTF